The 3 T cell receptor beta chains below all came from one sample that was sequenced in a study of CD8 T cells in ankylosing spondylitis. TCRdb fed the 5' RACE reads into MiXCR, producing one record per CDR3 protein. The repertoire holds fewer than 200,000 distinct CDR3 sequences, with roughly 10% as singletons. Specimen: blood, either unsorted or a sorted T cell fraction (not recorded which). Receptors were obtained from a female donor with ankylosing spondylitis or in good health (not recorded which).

In DNA, the CDR3 is TGCGCCAGCAATCTCCGGGGCTGGGAGTACTTC. Translated, it gives CASNLRGWEYF. This chain links TRBV10-2 with TRBJ2-7; D possibly uses TRBD1 or TRBD2 (5 bases each). CDR1 is WSHSY and CDR2 is SAAADI in the germline V gene. This CDR3 region has 11 residues. Trimming stripped 7 bases from V and 11 bases from J, with 15 bases between.

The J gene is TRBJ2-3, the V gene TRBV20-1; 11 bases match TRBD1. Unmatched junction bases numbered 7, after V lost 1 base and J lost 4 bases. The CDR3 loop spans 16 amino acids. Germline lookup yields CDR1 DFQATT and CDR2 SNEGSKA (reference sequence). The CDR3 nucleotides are TGCAGTGCTAGAGGGGTCGGGACAGGGGGACCAGATACGCAGTATTTT. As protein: CSARGVGTGGPDTQYF.

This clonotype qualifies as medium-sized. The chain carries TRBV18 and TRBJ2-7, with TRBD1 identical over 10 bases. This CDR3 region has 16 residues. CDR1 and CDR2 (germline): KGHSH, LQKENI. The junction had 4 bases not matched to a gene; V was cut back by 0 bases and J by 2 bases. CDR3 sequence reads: CASSPPDRGPTYEQYF. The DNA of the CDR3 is TGTGCCAGCTCACCACCTGACAGGGGGCCAACCTACGAGCAGTACTTC.